The 18 T cell receptor beta chains in this list originate from one sample, sequenced in a study of cytomegalovirus exposure and HLA in healthy donors. It was with 60 Vbeta and 13 Jbeta primers that the PCR ran. The data were produced by immunoSEQ multiplex PCR, yet TCRdb's version contains in-frame clones alone and is incomplete. The data show fewer than 50,000 clones, approximately 57% seen once. Material for sequencing was PBMCs. The source of these receptors is a man aged 55 to 70 in good health and CMV-seropositive.

V and J are TRBV7-9 and TRBJ1-1; D unclear. The CDR3 is 14 amino acids. CDR1 and CDR2 (germline): SEHNR, FQNEAQ (reference sequence). V lost 5 bases and J 0 bases, leaving 10 bases between the germline ends. The CDR3 is CASSRGSMNTEAFF. The CDR3, as DNA: TGTGCCAGCAGCCGCGGGTCCATGAACACTGAAGCTTTCTTT.

This chain uses TRBV21-1 with TRBJ2-7; TRBD2, the D gene given by the table, was not confirmed from the DNA. TRBV21-1 is noted as a pseudogene. The CDR3 consists of 16 residues. The CDR3 DNA follows: TGTGCCAGCAGCAAGGCTAGGAGCGGGAGCTCCTACGAGCAGTACTTC. As protein: CASSKARSGSSYEQYF.

The genes are TRBV5-6 and TRBJ2-5; TRBD2 is a possible D gene (5 bases). V gave up 2 bases and J gave up 7 bases, with 18 bases separating them. The CDR3 spans 15 residues. CDR1 and CDR2 from the germline V gene are SGHDT and YYEEEE. CDR3 protein: CASSFWGFGEGTQYF. The CDR3 bases are TGTGCCAGCAGCTTTTGGGGATTTGGTGAGGGGACCCAGTACTTC.

The chain employs TRBV4-3 and TRBJ1-2, with D possibly matching TRBD1 (5 bases). Germline CDR1 is LGHNA and CDR2 is YSLEER. V dropped 2 bases and J dropped 8 bases, with 12 bases sitting between them. CDR3 length: 13 residues. CDR3 nucleotide sequence: TGCGCCAGCAGCCAATTCCAGGGTTACGGCTACACCTTC. It specifies CASSQFQGYGYTF.

This chain joins TRBV28 and TRBJ2-1; D gene uncertain. Germline CDR1 reads MDHEN; CDR2 reads SYDVKM. Trimming pared 6 bases from V and 0 bases from J, leaving 9 bases between. The CDR3 is 14 residues long. The CDR3, as DNA: TGTGCCAGCAGATCCTCGAGCTCCTACAATGAGCAGTTCTTC. This gives the protein CASRSSSSYNEQFF.

This clone was seen just once. J is TRBJ2-3 and V is TRBV5-4; 8 bases line up with TRBD2. V lost 4 bases, J lost 3 bases, and 10 bases stayed unmatched. CDR3 length: 16 residues. CDR1 SGHNT and CDR2 YYREEE come from the germline V gene (reference sequence). The CDR3 protein is CASSLGLAGGTDTQYF. Written as DNA, the CDR3 is TGTGCCAGCAGCCTAGGACTAGCCGGGGGGACAGATACGCAGTATTTT.

The rearrangement uses TRBV7-2 and TRBJ1-2, with D unresolved. The germline gives CDR1 SGHTA, CDR2 FQGNSA. V dropped 0 bases and J dropped 4 bases, with 6 bases sitting between them. CDR3 length: 13 residues. The CDR3: CASSLAGSYGYTF. CDR3 DNA sequence: TGTGCCAGCAGCTTAGCCGGGTCCTATGGCTACACCTTC.

The V call is TRBV15, the J call TRBJ2-3, with TRBD2 matching over 7 bases. The germline V gene has CDR1 LNHNV and CDR2 YYDKDF (reference sequence). The V and J ends lost 0 bases and 8 bases, in that order; junction bases with no gene match: 11. This CDR3 is built from 16 residues. Written as DNA, the CDR3 is TGTGCCACCAGCAGAGATAGTCTGGCGGGAGAGGGTACGCAGTATTTT. This encodes CATSRDSLAGEGTQYF.

This clone occurred a few times. The rearrangement links TRBV27 to TRBJ1-2; no clear D. CDR3 length equals 15 residues. Germline V CDR1 and CDR2: MNHEY, SMNVEV (reference sequence). The V gene lost 4 bases and the J gene lost 2 bases, with 14 bases spanning the gap. The CDR3 sequence is CASSSFLGENYGYTF. CDR3 DNA sequence: TGTGCCAGCAGTTCCTTCTTGGGCGAGAACTATGGCTACACCTTC.

The rearrangement uses TRBV4-1 and TRBJ1-1; 7 bases are a match to TRBD1. The germline V gene encodes CDR1 MGHRA and CDR2 YSYEKL. After removal of 4 bases from V and 2 bases from J, the junction contained 7 bases not matched to a gene. The CDR3 is 15 residues long. CDR3 protein: CASSLPRQGNTEAFF. CDR3 nucleotides: TGCGCCAGCAGCCTCCCCCGACAGGGAAACACTGAAGCTTTCTTT.

This chain joins TRBV15 and TRBJ2-7; a weak D match, TRBD1 (6 bases). Between the trimmed V and J ends, which lost 0 bases and 10 bases, there was a span of 16 bases. From germline, CDR1 is LNHNV and CDR2 YYDKDF (reference sequence). CDR3 length: 14 residues. For the CDR3, the DNA is TGTGCCACCAGCAGAGATAGCAGGGGTGTCCTTCAGTACTTC. Its translation: CATSRDSRGVLQYF.

The chain has TRBV30 and TRBJ2-1; 8 bases map to TRBD1. The CDR3 consists of 14 residues. Per the germline V gene, CDR1 is GTSNPN and CDR2 is SVGIG (reference sequence). Germline trimming cut 2 bases from V and 2 bases from J; bases unmatched to any gene: 2. The CDR3 is CAWSQGAAYNEQFF. The CDR3, as DNA: TGTGCCTGGAGTCAGGGGGCGGCCTACAATGAGCAGTTCTTC.

This clone was seen just once. This chain uses TRBV27 with TRBJ2-3; D perhaps matches TRBD1 (6 bases). V shed 7 bases and J shed 5 bases, with 16 bases lying between them. The CDR3 spans 14 residues. Germline V gene sequence: CDR1 MNHEY, CDR2 SMNVEV (reference sequence). CDR3 DNA: TGTGCCAGCAATCAAGGGGTAGGGGGAGATACGCAGTATTTT. It translates to CASNQGVGGDTQYF.

The gene calls are TRBV7-9 and TRBJ2-1; possible D gene TRBD1, 5 bases. Germline CDR1 SEHNR, CDR2 FQNEAQ (reference sequence). V lost 3 bases to trimming and J lost 2 bases, with 17 bases between them. CDR3 length equals 17 residues. DNA of the CDR3: TGTGCCAGCAGCTTTCCCCAAGACAGTGAGACCTACAATGAGCAGTTCTTC. Its protein product is CASSFPQDSETYNEQFF. The full variable domain, completed using reference TRBV7-9 and TRBJ2-1, is DTGVSQNPRHKITKRGQNVTFRCDPISEHNRLYWYRQTLGQGPEFLTYFQNEAQLEKSRLLSDRFSAERPKGSFSTLEIQRTEQGDSAMYLCASSFPQDSETYNEQFFGPGTRLTVL.

The chain is built from TRBV5-1 and TRBJ2-3; 10 positions agree with TRBD2. The CDR3 sequence is 18 residues long. V dropped 0 bases and J dropped 5; count of bases not matched to a gene: 12. Germline loops: CDR1 SGHRS, CDR2 YFSETQ. The CDR3 is CASSLAPAGGFVGDTQYF. In DNA, the CDR3 is TGCGCCAGCAGCTTGGCCCCAGCGGGAGGGTTTGTTGGAGATACGCAGTATTTT.

This clone came up once. This sequence joins TRBV28 and TRBJ1-4; D is perhaps TRBD1 (6 bases). This CDR3 region has 13 residues. Between the trimmed V and J ends, which lost 8 bases and 4 bases, there was a span of 11 bases. CDR1 is MDHEN, CDR2 SYDVKM, per germline. The CDR3 reads CASSGQNNEKLFF. The CDR3 DNA sequence: TGTGCCAGCTCTGGACAGAATAATGAAAAACTGTTTTTT.

CDR3: CASSQDRVRTEAFF. In nucleotides, the CDR3 is TGTGCCAGCAGCCAGGACAGGGTGAGAACTGAAGCTTTCTTT. V usage is TRBV6-6 and J usage is TRBJ1-1, with 8 bases matching TRBD1. The CDR3 runs 14 residues. In germline, CDR1 is MNHNY, CDR2 SVGAGI (reference sequence). V lost 6 bases and J lost 5; bases outside the gene matches: 8.

The chain employs TRBV13 and TRBJ2-7, with TRBD2 matching 9 bases. The CDR3 extends over 15 amino acids. V shed 5 bases and J 2 bases; nucleotides not matched to a gene: 7. Germline lookup yields CDR1 PRHDT and CDR2 FYEKMQ (reference sequence). CDR3 amino acids: CASSPRGLAAYEQYF. For the CDR3, the DNA is TGTGCCAGCAGCCCCAGGGGACTAGCCGCCTACGAGCAGTACTTC.